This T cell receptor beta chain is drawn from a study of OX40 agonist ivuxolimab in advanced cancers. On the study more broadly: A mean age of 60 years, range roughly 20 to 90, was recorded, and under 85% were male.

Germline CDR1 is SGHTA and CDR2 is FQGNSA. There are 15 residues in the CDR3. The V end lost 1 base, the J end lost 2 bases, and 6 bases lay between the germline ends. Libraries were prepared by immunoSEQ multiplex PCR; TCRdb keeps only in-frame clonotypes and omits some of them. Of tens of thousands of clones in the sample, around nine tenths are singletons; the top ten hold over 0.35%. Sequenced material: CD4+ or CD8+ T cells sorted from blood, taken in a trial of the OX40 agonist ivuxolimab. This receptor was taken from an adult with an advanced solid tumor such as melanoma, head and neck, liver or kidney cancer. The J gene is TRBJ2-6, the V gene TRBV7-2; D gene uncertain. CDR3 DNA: TGTGCCAGCAGCTTAGTCGAAGCTGGGGCCAACGTCCTGACTTTC. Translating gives CASSLVEAGANVLTF.